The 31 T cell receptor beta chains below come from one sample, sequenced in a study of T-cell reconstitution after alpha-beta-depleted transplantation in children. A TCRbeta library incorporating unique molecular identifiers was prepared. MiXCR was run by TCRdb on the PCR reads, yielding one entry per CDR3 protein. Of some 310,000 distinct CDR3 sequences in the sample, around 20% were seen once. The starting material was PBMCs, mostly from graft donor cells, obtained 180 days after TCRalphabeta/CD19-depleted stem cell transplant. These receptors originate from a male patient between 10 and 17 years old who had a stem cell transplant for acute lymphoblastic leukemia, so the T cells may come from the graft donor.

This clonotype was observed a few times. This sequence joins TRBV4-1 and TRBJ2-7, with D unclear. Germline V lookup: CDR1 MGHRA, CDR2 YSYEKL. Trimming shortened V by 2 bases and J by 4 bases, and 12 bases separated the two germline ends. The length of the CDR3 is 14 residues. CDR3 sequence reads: CASSQNEGWYEQYF. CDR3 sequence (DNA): TGCGCCAGCAGCCAAAATGAAGGTTGGTACGAGCAGTACTTC.

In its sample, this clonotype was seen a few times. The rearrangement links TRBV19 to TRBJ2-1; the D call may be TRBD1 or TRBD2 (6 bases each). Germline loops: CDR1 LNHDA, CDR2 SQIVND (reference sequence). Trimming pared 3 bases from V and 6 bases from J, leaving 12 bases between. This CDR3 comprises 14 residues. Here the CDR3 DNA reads TGTGCCAGTAGTATTGGGGGGCCGGGCAATGAGCAGTTCTTC. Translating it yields CASSIGGPGNEQFF.

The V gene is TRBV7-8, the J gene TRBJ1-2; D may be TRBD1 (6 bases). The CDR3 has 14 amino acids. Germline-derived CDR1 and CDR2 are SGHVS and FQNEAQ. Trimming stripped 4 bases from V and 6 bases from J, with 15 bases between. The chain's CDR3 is CASSSIRGKDGYTF. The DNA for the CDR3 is TGTGCCAGCAGCTCTATCAGGGGAAAGGATGGCTACACCTTC.

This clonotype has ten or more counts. The CDR3 protein is CASSLAGTGGNEQFF. CDR3 DNA sequence: TGTGCCAGCAGTTTAGCTGGGACAGGGGGGAATGAGCAGTTCTTC. V usage is TRBV12-3 or TRBV12-4 and J usage is TRBJ2-1; 11 nucleotides align to TRBD1. The CDR3 is made up of 15 amino acids. V lost 0 bases, J lost 7 bases, and 2 bases stayed unmatched.

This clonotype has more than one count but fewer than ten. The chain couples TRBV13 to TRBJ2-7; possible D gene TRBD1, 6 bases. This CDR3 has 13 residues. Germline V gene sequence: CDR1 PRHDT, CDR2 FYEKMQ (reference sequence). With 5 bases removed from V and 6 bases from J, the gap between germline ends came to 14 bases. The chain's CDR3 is CASSGPRGTEQYF. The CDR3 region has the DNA TGTGCCAGCAGCGGCCCCAGGGGTACCGAGCAGTACTTC.

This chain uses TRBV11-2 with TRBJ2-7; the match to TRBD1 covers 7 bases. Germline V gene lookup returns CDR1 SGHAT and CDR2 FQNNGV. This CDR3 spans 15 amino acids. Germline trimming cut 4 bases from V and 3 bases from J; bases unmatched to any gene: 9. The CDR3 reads CASSSNRGRYYEQYF. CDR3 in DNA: TGTGCCAGCAGCTCCAACAGGGGACGGTACTACGAGCAGTACTTC. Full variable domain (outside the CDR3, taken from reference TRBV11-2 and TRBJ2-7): EAGVAQSPRYKIIEKRQSVAFWCNPISGHATLYWYQQILGQGPKLLIQFQNNGVVDDSQLPKDRFSAERLKGVDSTLKIQPAKLEDSAVYLCASSSNRGRYYEQYFGPGTRLTVT.

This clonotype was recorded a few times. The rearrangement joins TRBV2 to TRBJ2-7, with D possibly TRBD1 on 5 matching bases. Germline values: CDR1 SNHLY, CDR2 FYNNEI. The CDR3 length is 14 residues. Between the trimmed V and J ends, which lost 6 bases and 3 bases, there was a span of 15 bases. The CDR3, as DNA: TGTGCCAGCAGCTTCCCGACAGATATCTACGAGCAGTACTTC. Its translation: CASSFPTDIYEQYF.

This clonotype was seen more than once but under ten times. CDR3 sequence reads: CATSRDFLQSTRTDEQFF. The DNA for the CDR3 is TGTGCCACCAGCAGAGATTTTTTACAATCCACCCGTACGGATGAGCAGTTCTTC. The V call is TRBV15, the J call TRBJ2-1; no firm D call. The V end was cut by 0 bases, the J end by 8 bases, with 23 bases between. The germline V gene encodes CDR1 LNHNV and CDR2 YYDKDF (reference sequence). The CDR3 loop spans 18 amino acids.

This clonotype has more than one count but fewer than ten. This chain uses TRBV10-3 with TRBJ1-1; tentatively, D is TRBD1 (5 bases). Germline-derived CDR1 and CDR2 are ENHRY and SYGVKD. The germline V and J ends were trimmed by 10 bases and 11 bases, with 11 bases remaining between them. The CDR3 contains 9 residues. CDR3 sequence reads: CARYKGAFF. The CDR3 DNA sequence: TGTGCCAGATACAAGGGGGCTTTCTTT.

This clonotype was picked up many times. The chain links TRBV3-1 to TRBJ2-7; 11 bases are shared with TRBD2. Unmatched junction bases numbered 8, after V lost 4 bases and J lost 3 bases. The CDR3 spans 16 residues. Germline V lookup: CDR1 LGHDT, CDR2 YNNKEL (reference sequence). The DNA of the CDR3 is TGTGCCAGCAGCCTTAGGACTAGCGGGTATTTCTACGAGCAGTACTTC. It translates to CASSLRTSGYFYEQYF.

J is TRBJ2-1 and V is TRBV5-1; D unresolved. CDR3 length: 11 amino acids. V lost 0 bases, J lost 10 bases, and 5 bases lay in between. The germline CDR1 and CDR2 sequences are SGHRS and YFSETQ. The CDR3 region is CASSLVAEQFF. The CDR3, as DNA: TGCGCCAGCAGCTTGGTGGCGGAGCAGTTCTTC.

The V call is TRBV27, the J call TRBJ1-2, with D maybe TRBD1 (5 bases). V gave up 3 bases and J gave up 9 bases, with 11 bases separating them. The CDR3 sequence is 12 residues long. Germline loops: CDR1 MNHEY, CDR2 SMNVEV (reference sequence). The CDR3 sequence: CASSLIGGRYTF. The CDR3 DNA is TGTGCCAGCAGTTTGATTGGGGGTCGCTACACCTTC.

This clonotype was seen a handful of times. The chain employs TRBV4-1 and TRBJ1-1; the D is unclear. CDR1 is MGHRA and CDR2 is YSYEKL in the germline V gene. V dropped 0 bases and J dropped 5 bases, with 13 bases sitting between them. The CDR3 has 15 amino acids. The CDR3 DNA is TGCGCCAGCAGCCAAGAGTGGGCAGGTTTGACTGAAGCTTTCTTT. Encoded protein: CASSQEWAGLTEAFF.

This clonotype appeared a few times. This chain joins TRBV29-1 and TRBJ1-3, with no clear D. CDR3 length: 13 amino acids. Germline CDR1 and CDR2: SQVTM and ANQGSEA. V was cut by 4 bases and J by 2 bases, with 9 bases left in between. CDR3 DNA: TGCAGCGTTGGAAAGCCCGCTGGAAACACCATATATTTT. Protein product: CSVGKPAGNTIYF.

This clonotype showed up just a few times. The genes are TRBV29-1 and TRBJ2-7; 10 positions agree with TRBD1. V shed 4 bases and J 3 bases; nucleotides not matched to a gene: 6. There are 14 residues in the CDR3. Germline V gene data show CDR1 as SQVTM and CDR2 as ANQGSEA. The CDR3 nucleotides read TGCAGCGTTGTAGGGACAGGGGCCTTCTACGAGCAGTACTTC. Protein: CSVVGTGAFYEQYF.

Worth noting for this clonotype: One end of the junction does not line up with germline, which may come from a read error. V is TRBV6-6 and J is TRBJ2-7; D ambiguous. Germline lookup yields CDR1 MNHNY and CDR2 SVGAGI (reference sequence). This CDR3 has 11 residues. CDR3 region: CASSYTYELYF. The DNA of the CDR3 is TGTGCCAGCAGTTACACCTACGAGCTGTACTTC.

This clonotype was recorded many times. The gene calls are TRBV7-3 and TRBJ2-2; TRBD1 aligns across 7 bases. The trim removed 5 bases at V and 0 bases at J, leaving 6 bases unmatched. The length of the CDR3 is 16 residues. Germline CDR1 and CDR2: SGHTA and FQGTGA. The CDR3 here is CASSPGQAANTGELFF. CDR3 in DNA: TGTGCCAGCAGCCCCGGACAGGCCGCGAACACCGGGGAGCTGTTTTTT.

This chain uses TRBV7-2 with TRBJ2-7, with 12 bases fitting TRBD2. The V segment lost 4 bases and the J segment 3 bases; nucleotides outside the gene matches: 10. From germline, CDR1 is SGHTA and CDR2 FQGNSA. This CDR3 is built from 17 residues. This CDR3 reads CASSSRPGTSGFYEQYF. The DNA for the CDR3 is TGTGCCAGCAGCTCGAGGCCCGGGACTAGCGGGTTCTACGAGCAGTACTTC.

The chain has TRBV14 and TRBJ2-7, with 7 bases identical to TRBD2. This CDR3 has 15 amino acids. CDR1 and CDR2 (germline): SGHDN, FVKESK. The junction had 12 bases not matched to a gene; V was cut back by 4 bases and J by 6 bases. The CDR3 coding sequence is TGTGCCAGCAGCCCCTTTCGACGACTAGCCGGCGAGCAGTACTTC. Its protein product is CASSPFRRLAGEQYF.

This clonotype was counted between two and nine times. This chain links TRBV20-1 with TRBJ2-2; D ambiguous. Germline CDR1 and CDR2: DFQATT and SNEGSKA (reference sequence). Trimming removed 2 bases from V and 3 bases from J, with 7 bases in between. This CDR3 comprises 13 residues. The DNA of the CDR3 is TGCAGTGCTAGACCTCACGACACCGGGGAGCTGTTTTTT. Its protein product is CSARPHDTGELFF.

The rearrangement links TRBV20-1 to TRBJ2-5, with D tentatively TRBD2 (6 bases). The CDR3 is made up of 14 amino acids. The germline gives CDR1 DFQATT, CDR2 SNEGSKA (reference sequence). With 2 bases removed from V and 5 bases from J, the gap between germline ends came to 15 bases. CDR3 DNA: TGCAGTGCTAGAAGTTGGGGAGGATGGGAGACCCAGTACTTC. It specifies CSARSWGGWETQYF.

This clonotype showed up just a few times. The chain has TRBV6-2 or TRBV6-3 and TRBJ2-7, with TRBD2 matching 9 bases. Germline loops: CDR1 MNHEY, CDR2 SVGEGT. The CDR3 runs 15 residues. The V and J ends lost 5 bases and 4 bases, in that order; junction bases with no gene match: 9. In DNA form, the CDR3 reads TGTGCCAGCAGTCACCTAGCGGGATCCAAGTACGAGCAGTACTTC. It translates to CASSHLAGSKYEQYF.

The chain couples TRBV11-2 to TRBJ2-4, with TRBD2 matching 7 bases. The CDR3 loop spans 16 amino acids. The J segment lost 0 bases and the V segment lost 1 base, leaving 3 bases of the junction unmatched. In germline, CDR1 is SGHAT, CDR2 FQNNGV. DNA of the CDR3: TGTGCCAGCAGCTTAGCGGGGGGTGGAGCCAAAAACATTCAGTACTTC. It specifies CASSLAGGGAKNIQYF.

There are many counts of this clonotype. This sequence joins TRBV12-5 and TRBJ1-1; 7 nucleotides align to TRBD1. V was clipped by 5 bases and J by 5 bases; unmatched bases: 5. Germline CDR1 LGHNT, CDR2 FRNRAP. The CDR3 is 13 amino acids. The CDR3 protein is CASGLNRGTEAFF. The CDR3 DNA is TGTGCTAGTGGTCTCAACAGGGGAACTGAAGCTTTCTTT.

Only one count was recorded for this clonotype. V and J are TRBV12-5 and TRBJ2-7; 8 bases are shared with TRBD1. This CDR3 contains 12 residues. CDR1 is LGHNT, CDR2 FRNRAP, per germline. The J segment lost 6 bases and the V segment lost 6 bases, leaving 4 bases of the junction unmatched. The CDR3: CASGRDRGEQYF. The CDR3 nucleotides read TGTGCTAGTGGACGAGACAGGGGCGAGCAGTACTTC.

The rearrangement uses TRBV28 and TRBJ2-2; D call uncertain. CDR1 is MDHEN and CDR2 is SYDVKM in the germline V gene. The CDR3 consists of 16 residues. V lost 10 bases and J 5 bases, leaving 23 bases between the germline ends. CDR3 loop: CATGPISVRRTGELFF. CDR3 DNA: TGTGCCACTGGCCCCATAAGTGTGCGGCGGACCGGGGAGCTGTTTTTT.

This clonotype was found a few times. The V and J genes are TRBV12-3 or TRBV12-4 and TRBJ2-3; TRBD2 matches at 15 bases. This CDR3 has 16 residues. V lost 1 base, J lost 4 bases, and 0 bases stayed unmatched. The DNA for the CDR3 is TGTGCCAGCAGTTTAGGGACTAGCGGGAGGGCAGATACGCAGTATTTT. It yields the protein CASSLGTSGRADTQYF.

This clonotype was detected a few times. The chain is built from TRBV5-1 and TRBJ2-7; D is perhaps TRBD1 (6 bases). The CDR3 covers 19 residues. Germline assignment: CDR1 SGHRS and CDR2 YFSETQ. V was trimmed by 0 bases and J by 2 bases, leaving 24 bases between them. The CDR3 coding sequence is TGCGCCAGCAGCTTGGCCGAGGGGGTTGGCGACGCCTTCACCTACGAGCAGTACTTC. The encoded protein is CASSLAEGVGDAFTYEQYF.

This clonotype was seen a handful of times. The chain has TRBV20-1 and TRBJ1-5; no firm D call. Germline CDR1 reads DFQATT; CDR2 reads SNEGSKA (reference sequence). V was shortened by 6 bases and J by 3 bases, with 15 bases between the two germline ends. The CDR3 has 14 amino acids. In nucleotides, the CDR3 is TGCAGTGCCCCCGTTTGGCAGTCCAATCAGCCCCAGCATTTT. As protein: CSAPVWQSNQPQHF.

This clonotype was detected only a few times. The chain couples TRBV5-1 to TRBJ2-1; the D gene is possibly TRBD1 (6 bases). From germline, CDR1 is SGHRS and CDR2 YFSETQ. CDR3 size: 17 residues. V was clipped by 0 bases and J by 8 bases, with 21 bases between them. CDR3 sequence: CASSLASGTPKGDEQFF. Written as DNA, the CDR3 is TGCGCCAGCAGCTTGGCTTCCGGGACCCCTAAGGGGGATGAGCAGTTCTTC.

CDR3 sequence: CASSHSNQPQHF. In DNA, the CDR3 is TGTGCCAGCTCCCATAGCAATCAGCCCCAGCATTTT. The V call is TRBV7-9, the J call TRBJ1-5; D not certain. Germline V gene data show CDR1 as SEHNR and CDR2 as FQNEAQ (reference sequence). The CDR3 runs to 12 residues. V dropped 8 bases and J dropped 0 bases, with 5 bases sitting between them. The entire variable domain, with the rest obtained from reference TRBV7-9 and TRBJ1-5, is as follows: DTGVSQNPRHKITKRGQNVTFRCDPISEHNRLYWYRQTLGQGPEFLTYFQNEAQLEKSRLLSDRFSAERPKGSFSTLEIQRTEQGDSAMYLCASSHSNQPQHFGDGTRLSIL.